The TCR beta chain under discussion was sequenced for a study of PD-1 blockade in classical Hodgkin lymphoma. Sequencing used immunoSEQ multiplex PCR; TCRdb keeps in-frame clones, though not all of them. Of about 150,000 clones in the sample, 78% are singletons; the top ten hold 7.5% to 10%. Each patient's relapse followed autologous stem cell transplantation, and brentuximab vedotin exposure varied. Sequencing used peripheral blood mononuclear cells (PBMCs), obtained before the second cycle of nivolumab. The sequence came from a human donor with classical Hodgkin lymphoma.

The CDR3 spells CASTTNAGSYEQYF. CDR3 nucleotide sequence: TGTGCCAGCACCACAAACGCCGGGTCCTACGAGCAGTACTTC. The chain employs TRBV27 and TRBJ2-7; D uncertain. This CDR3 comprises 14 residues. Germline V lookup: CDR1 MNHEY, CDR2 SMNVEV (reference sequence). The ends were cut back, 7 bases at V and 1 base at J, with 14 bases in the middle.